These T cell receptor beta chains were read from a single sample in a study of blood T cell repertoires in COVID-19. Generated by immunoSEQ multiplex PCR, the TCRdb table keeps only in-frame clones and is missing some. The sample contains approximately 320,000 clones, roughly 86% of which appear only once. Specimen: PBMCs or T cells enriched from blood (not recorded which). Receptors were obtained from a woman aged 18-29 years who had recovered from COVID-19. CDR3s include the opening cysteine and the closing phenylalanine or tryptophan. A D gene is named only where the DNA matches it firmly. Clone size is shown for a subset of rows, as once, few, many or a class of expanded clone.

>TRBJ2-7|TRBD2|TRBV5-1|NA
CASSLRYPGLAGNSYEQYF
TGCGCCAGCAGCTTGCGGTATCCGGGACTAGCGGGTAACTCCTACGAGCAGTACTTC
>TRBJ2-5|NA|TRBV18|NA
CASSRRETQYF
TGTGCCAGCTCACGTCGGGAGACCCAGTACTTC
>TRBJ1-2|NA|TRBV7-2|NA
CASSYDRSYGYTF
TGTGCCAGCAGCTACGACAGGAGCTATGGCTACACCTTC
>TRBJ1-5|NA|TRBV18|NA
CASSPLQGTQPQHF
TGTGCCAGCTCACCACTCCAGGGGACTCAGCCCCAGCATTTT
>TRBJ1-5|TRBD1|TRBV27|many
CASSLGTGNFQPQHF
TGTGCCAGCAGTTTGGGGACAGGGAATTTTCAGCCCCAGCATTTT
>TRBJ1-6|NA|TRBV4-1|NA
CASSQDPGAQGEGSPLHF
TGCGCCAGCAGCCAAGACCCTGGGGCACAGGGAGAGGGATCACCCCTCCACTTT
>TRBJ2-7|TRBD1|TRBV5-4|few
CASQTGSSYEQYF
TGTGCCAGCCAGACAGGGAGCTCCTACGAGCAGTACTTC
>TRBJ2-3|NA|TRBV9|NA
CASSVASGVRSTDTQYF
TGTGCCAGCAGCGTAGCTTCGGGGGTGAGAAGCACAGATACGCAGTATTTT
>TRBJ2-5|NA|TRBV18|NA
CASSPPSGQETQYF
TGTGCCAGCTCACCACCGTCGGGCCAAGAGACCCAGTACTTC
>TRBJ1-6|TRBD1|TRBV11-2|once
CASSSQQGRQNSPLHF
TGTGCCAGCAGCTCTCAACAGGGGCGCCAGAATTCACCCCTCCACTTT
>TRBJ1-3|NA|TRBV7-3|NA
CASSEQTGSSSGNTIYF
TGTGCCAGCAGCGAACAGACCGGCAGTAGCTCTGGAAACACCATATATTTT
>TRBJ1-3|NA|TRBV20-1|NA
CSASAHFSGNTIYF
TGCAGTGCTAGTGCACATTTCTCTGGAAACACCATATATTTT
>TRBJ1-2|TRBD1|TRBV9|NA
CASSLTGTGGDYGYTF
TGTGCCAGCAGCTTGACCGGGACAGGGGGCGACTATGGCTACACCTTC
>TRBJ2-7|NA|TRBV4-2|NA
CASSQVASADYEQYF
TGTGCCAGCAGCCAAGTGGCCAGCGCCGACTACGAGCAGTACTTC
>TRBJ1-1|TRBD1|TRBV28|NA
CASKGIPGQGVNTEAFF
TGTGCCAGCAAAGGGATTCCGGGACAGGGGGTGAACACTGAAGCTTTCTTT
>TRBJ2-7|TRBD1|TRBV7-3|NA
CASSPQTGAGYEQYF
TGTGCCAGCAGCCCCCAAACAGGGGCTGGCTACGAGCAGTACTTC
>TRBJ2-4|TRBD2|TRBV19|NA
CASSIARRTSGRGRVKNIQYF
TGTGCCAGTAGTATCGCCCGGAGGACTAGCGGGAGAGGTAGGGTCAAAAACATTCAGTACTTC
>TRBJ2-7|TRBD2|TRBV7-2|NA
CASSPGGGLGGYEQYF
TGTGCCAGCAGCCCCGGGGGGGGACTGGGCGGCTACGAGCAGTACTTC
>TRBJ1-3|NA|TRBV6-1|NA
CASSEALHRVSGNTIYF
TGTGCCAGCAGTGAAGCGCTTCATCGGGTCTCTGGAAACACCATATATTTT
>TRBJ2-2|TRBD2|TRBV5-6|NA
CASSLDERGYIANTGELFF
TGTGCCAGCAGCTTGGACGAGCGGGGGTATATCGCGAACACCGGGGAGCTGTTTTTT
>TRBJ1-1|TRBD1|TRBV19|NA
CASSIGQGMNTEAFF
TGTGCCAGTAGTATCGGACAGGGCATGAACACTGAAGCTTTCTTT
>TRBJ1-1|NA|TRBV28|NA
CASSFAGNTEAFF
TGTGCCAGCAGTTTTGCAGGGAACACTGAAGCTTTCTTT
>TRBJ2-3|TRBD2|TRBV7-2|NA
CASSAQSSGGKDTQYF
TGTGCCAGCAGCGCCCAGTCTAGCGGGGGCAAGGATACGCAGTATTTT
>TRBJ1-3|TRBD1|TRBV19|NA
CASSTTDRGPGNTIYF
TGTGCCAGTAGTACGACCGACAGGGGGCCTGGAAACACCATATATTTT
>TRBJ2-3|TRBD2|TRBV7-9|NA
CASSPRTSGRAGTDTQYF
TGTGCCAGCAGCCCTAGGACTAGCGGGAGGGCTGGCACAGATACGCAGTATTTT
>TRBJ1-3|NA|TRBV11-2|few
CASSLEAGINPGNTIYF
TGTGCCAGCAGCTTAGAGGCAGGGATAAATCCTGGAAACACCATATATTTT
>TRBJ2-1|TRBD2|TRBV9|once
CASSVGGEGSDEQFF
TGTGCCAGCAGCGTAGGCGGGGAGGGCTCGGATGAGCAGTTCTTC
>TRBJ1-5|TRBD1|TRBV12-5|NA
CASGLSRTRQGFSNQPQHF
TGTGCTAGTGGTTTGTCTCGGACCAGACAGGGGTTCAGCAATCAGCCCCAGCATTTT
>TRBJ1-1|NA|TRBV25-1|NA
CASSRFYTEAFF
TGTGCCAGCAGTCGGTTTTACACTGAAGCTTTCTTT